This T cell receptor (beta chain) was recorded in a study of control samples from healthy donors and cancer patients. TCRdb keeps only in-frame clones here, not all; method: immunoSEQ multiplex PCR. This sample has 40,000 to 50,000 clones, with approximately 94% found just once. Trimming took 6 bases from V and 2 from J; bases not matched to a gene: 6. This CDR3 region has 15 residues. CDR1 and CDR2 from the germline V gene are SNHLY and FYNNEI. What was sequenced was blood. This receptor was taken from a man between 60 and 75 years old in good health. This chain uses TRBV2 with TRBJ1-5; TRBD1 aligns across 8 bases. This chain's CDR3 is CASRIQGAGNQPQHF. In DNA form, the CDR3 reads TGTGCCAGCAGGATTCAGGGGGCAGGCAATCAGCCCCAGCATTTT.